This T cell receptor (beta chain) was recovered during a study of shared clonotypes between healthy human individuals (dated by TCRdb to 2019 to 2021). Notes on the research overall: The cohort included a few men and a couple of women between 18 and 49 years of age. Blood TCR repertoires of a handful of healthy adults were deeply sequenced to estimate repertoire size and the extent of clonotype sharing between individuals. Between about 0.94 and 10 billion PBMCs per donor were obtained by leukapheresis. Libraries were prepared and TCR repertoires were sequenced by different laboratories using diverse techniques, in order to increase sequencing depth and limit assay-specific biases. Per donor, three plates each were used for CD4 naive and CD4 memory, two for CD8 naive, and one for CD8 memory. Overall results and qualifications from the work: Sampling was limited to blood, and TCR repertoires in tissue likely differ from TCR repertoires in blood. Larger estimated clonotype richness was generally found for naive subsets than for memory subsets. Higher generation probabilities were observed for clonotypes shared by all four sorted-subset donors than for non-shared clonotypes. Pairwise subsampling indicated that sequencing depth was expected to affect the degree of clonotype sharing among donors. Incomplete sequencing was indicated by rarefaction of sorted-subset datasets, despite the large sequencing depth. Across a handful of donors, approximately 5% of naive CD4, roughly 3.5% of naive CD8, 2.3% of memory CD4, and 0.4% of memory CD8 clonotypes were shared. The small number of donors limited the genetic and exposure-history diversity represented.

Donors were healthy HIV-negative adults with no recently reported acute infections or vaccinations. Every donor was a Caucasian adult residing in Nashville, Tennessee, USA. CD4+ T cells were enriched by magnetic negative selection; naive cells were then positively selected on CD45RA, and the negative fraction formed the memory subset. Blood was collected by leukapheresis, and PBMCs were isolated by Ficoll-Histopaque density gradient centrifugation and then cryopreserved in liquid nitrogen vapor phase. Purity and quantity of every magnetically sorted T cell population were checked by analytical flow cytometry. Genomic DNA was isolated from each sorted fraction and quantified by UV absorbance on a Nanodrop 2000c. Using the deep immunoSEQ assay, TCR CDR3 regions were amplified from genomic DNA by multiplex PCR. Extracted genomic DNA from each cell subset was spread evenly across all wells of several immunoSEQ 96-well plates, with each plate serving as a replicate. For sorted subsets, about 210 ng of genomic DNA, equivalent to some 33,000 T cell genomes, went into each replicate PCR. Purified libraries were measured with a Qubit 3.0 fluorometer, size-checked on a Bioanalyzer 2100, and measured again with the KAPA Library Quantification kit. Every immunoSEQ 96-well plate was sequenced on a separate single-read 150-cycle Illumina NextSeq 550 flow cell. Per the authors' processing: Because the immunoSEQ output included only junctional sequences and no quality scores, the filtering could not be the same as the filtering used for full-length reads. To assign V/J genes and CDR3, sequences were annotated against IMGT germline references using PyIR, a Python wrapper for IgBLAST v1.9. Reads were filtered out if the reads had weak V/J assignments (E-value above 1e-6), no CDR3, stop codons, out-of-frame junctions, or ambiguous translated residues. V3J clonotypes were defined by identical inferred V gene, J gene, and CDR3 amino acid sequence. The percentage overlap between two repertoires was calculated by dividing the number of shared unique clonotypes by the size of the smaller repertoire. Richness of each repertoire was evaluated using RTK rarefaction, the Chao1 estimator, and Recon v2.1 estimates of unobserved clonotypes. Generation probabilities for all TCRbeta clonotypes obtained by the gDNA method from several donors were computed using OLGA. The source is immuneACCESS, and TCRdb retained only in-frame sequences with V and J called. Part of the clones is not carried over; for the studies checked, unresolved V genes explain less than half of this, and the remainder is unexplained. The V and J calls and clone size come from that table; D and trimming were worked out from the DNA. The sample records under 2.5 million clones, 85% to 95% of which are singletons. The top ten clones comprise 0.3% to 0.4% of the sample.

Taken from cysteine to phenylalanine, the CDR3 has 15 residues. CDR3 DNA only is kept here, 45 bases in frame from base 1. The germline V gene (reference sequence) yields MNHNY for CDR1 and SVGAGI for CDR2. At the junction V is shortened by 6 bases and J by 0 bases, with 12 bases in between. As to this clone: Its antigen is currently not known. No base quality information exists; no much larger clone differs at one position. Other DNA sequences in this sample translate to the same CDR3.

The sequence joins TRBV6-6 to TRBJ1-5; the D region possibly corresponds to TRBD1 (5 bases align). Material: naive CD4+ T cells from PBMCs. In light of the paper, this sample's cell subset or site label describes: CD45RA+ positively selected. The sequence derives from a man between 18 and 35 years old in good health. Some clones in this sample may be carry-over from other donors' samples. The CDR3 region reads CASRRQSDSNQPQHF. The nucleotide sequence is given as TGTGCCAGCAGAAGACAGAGCGATAGCAATCAGCCCCAGCATTTT.